This is a list of T cell receptor beta chains from one sample in a study of control samples from healthy donors and cancer patients. Only in-frame clones appear in the TCRdb table, and some are missing; sequencing was by immunoSEQ multiplex PCR. Of fewer than 200,000 clones detected, just over 85% appear once; the ten largest clones hold 4.5% to 6%. Sequenced: blood. These receptors were collected from a woman under 40 in good health. CDR3s include the opening cysteine and the closing phenylalanine or tryptophan. The order of the fields is CDR3 DNA, CDR3 protein, clone size, J gene, V gene, CDR3 length, D gene. D genes are given only for firm matches. The listing skips clone size in some rows; elsewhere it reads once, few, many or a size class.

TGTGCCAGTACCCCGACAGGGGCGTTCTATGGCTACACCTTC,CASTPTGAFYGYTF,NA,TRBJ1-2,TRBV19,14,TRBD1
TGTGCTAGTGGTTTGGGGTTAACCCAGTACTTC,CASGLGLTQYF,NA,TRBJ2-5,TRBV12-5,11,NA
TGTGCCAGCAGCCAATCGACAGGAGGAGGGCCAGATACGCAGTATTTT,CASSQSTGGGPDTQYF,NA,TRBJ2-3,TRBV3-1/TRBV3-2,16,NA
TGTGCCAGCAGCGGGACCGGGACCGCCACCTCCTACGAGCAGTACTTC,CASSGTGTATSYEQYF,NA,TRBJ2-7,TRBV5-8,16,NA
TGTGCCACCAGTGATGGGGCAGGGGGCCTCACTGAAGCTTTCTTT,CATSDGAGGLTEAFF,NA,TRBJ1-1,TRBV24-1,15,TRBD1
TGTGCCAGCAGGGGAGGGGTGAACATGAACACTGAAGCTTTCTTT,CASRGGVNMNTEAFF,NA,TRBJ1-1,TRBV2,15,NA
TGTGCCAGCAGCTTAGTTGTAGGGAGCACAGATACGCAGTATTTT,CASSLVVGSTDTQYF,once,TRBJ2-3,TRBV7-6,15,NA
TGTGCCAGTAGTAAGGGACAGGGCCAAGGGGAGCTGTTTTTT,CASSKGQGQGELFF,NA,TRBJ2-2,TRBV19,14,TRBD1
TGTGCCAGCACCCCCGTTCCCCAGGGGACGACTAACTATGGCTACACCTTC,CASTPVPQGTTNYGYTF,NA,TRBJ1-2,TRBV7-6,17,NA
TGTGCCAGCAGCCCAAGTCCGACAACACAGGGTATAAGTGAAGCTTTCTTT,CASSPSPTTQGISEAFF,NA,TRBJ1-1,TRBV3-1/TRBV3-2,17,NA
TGTGCCAGCAGCTTCGGGACATCCGATTCACCCCTCCACTTT,CASSFGTSDSPLHF,NA,TRBJ1-6,TRBV9,14,NA
TGTGCCTGGTGGGGGGCGGCGAACACTGAAGCTTTCTTT,CAWWGAANTEAFF,NA,TRBJ1-1,TRBV30,13,NA
TGTGCCAGCAGTTACTCGCTGGACAGACACAATTCACCCCTCCACTTT,CASSYSLDRHNSPLHF,NA,TRBJ1-6,TRBV6-5,16,NA
TGTGCCAGCAGTGACGGACTAGCGGGGAATGAGCAGTTCTTC,CASSDGLAGNEQFF,NA,TRBJ2-1,TRBV6-4,14,TRBD2
TGTGCCAGCAGTGCGTTCGCGGGAAGGAGCACAGATACGCAGTATTTT,CASSAFAGRSTDTQYF,NA,TRBJ2-3,TRBV2,16,NA
TGTGCCAGCAGTTTTCAGTCCCCTAGAGCGCAATACTTC,CASSFQSPRAQYF,NA,TRBJ2-7,TRBV28,13,NA
TGTGCCAGCAGTTACTTGGGGGGGGCGGATGGCTACACCTTC,CASSYLGGADGYTF,once,TRBJ1-2,TRBV6-6,14,NA
TGTGCCAGCAGTTCGATCAGGGCGGCCGAAGCTTTCTTT,CASSSIRAAEAFF,NA,TRBJ1-1,TRBV27,13,NA
TGCGCCAGCAGCCAAGAGGGGTTGGGTTCTAAATTCTACGAGCAGTACTTC,CASSQEGLGSKFYEQYF,NA,TRBJ2-7,TRBV4-1,17,NA
TGTGCCAGCACTCCCGCCGGGCGCAGGGGATGGGGCTCTGGAAACACCATATATTTT,CASTPAGRRGWGSGNTIYF,NA,TRBJ1-3,TRBV28,19,NA
TGTGCCATCAGTGACGGGACAGGGTTGGAAGCTTTCTTT,CAISDGTGLEAFF,NA,TRBJ1-1,TRBV10-3,13,TRBD1
TGTGCCAGCAGTTACCCTACGGACAGCCGGAACGAGCAGTACTTC,CASSYPTDSRNEQYF,few,TRBJ2-7,TRBV6-6,15,NA
TGTGCCAGCAGTTTCGACTATGGCTACACCTTC,CASSFDYGYTF,NA,TRBJ1-2,TRBV28,11,NA
TGTGCCAGCAGCCTATTAGCGGGAGAGAGTTACGAGCAGTACTTC,CASSLLAGESYEQYF,NA,TRBJ2-7,TRBV6-4,15,TRBD2
TGTGCCAGCAGTCAGACAGGGGCGCTAAACCAAGAGACCCAGTACTTC,CASSQTGALNQETQYF,NA,TRBJ2-5,TRBV28,16,TRBD1
TGTGCCAGCAGTGGGGGCAGACTTTATAGCAATCAGCCCCAGCATTTT,CASSGGRLYSNQPQHF,once,TRBJ1-5,TRBV6-1,16,NA
TGCGCCAGCAGCCACCCCTCCGAGACAGGTGAAGCAGATACGCAGTATTTT,CASSHPSETGEADTQYF,NA,TRBJ2-3,TRBV4-1,17,NA
TGTGCCAGTAACCGCGGACAGTCCCGCTCTGGAAACACCATATATTTT,CASNRGQSRSGNTIYF,NA,TRBJ1-3,TRBV19,16,NA
TGTGCCAGCAGCAGGGGCTGGAGGGCGGAACAATACAATGAGCAGTTCTTC,CASSRGWRAEQYNEQFF,NA,TRBJ2-1,TRBV21-1,17,NA
TGTGCCAGCTCCGCTGCAGGGGTAGCCTACTATGGCTACACCTTC,CASSAAGVAYYGYTF,NA,TRBJ1-2,TRBV7-8,15,NA
TGTGCCAGCAGCCAAAGGGTGGCGGCTGAAGCTTTCTTT,CASSQRVAAEAFF,NA,TRBJ1-1,TRBV14,13,NA
TGTGCCAGCAGCTTAGGTTGGGGGGCCAATGAGCAGTTCTTC,CASSLGWGANEQFF,NA,TRBJ2-1,TRBV7-2,14,NA
TGTGCCAGCAGTTTATCCCCCAGCAATCAGCCCCAGCATTTT,CASSLSPSNQPQHF,few,TRBJ1-5,TRBV27,14,NA
TGTGCCAGCAGTGTCAGGGTGGTAGGCAATCAGCCCCAGCATTTT,CASSVRVVGNQPQHF,NA,TRBJ1-5,TRBV27,15,NA
TGTGCCAGCAGTTTCGGGGGTAGCACAGATACGCAGTATTTT,CASSFGGSTDTQYF,NA,TRBJ2-3,TRBV28,14,NA
TGTGCCAGCAGCTTAGCGTACCGAACTGTTCGGGATACGCAGTATTTT,CASSLAYRTVRDTQYF,NA,TRBJ2-3,TRBV11-3,16,NA
TGTGCCAGCAGCCCGGACAGTGGGAGAGGAGGCCAGCCCCAGCATTTT,CASSPDSGRGGQPQHF,few,TRBJ1-5,TRBV5-8,16,NA